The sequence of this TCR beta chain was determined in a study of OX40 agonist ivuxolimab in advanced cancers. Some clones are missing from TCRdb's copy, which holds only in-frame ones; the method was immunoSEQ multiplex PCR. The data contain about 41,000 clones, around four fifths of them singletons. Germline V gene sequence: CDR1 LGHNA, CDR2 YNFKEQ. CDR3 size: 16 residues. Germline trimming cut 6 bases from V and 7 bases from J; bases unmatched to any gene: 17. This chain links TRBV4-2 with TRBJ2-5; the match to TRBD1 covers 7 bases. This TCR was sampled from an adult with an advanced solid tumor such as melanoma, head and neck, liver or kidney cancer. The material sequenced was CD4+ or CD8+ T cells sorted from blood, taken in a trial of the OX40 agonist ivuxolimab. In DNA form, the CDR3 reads TGTGCCAGCAGTCATACAAGGACAGGACGCCTCGGGACCCAGTACTTC. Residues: CASSHTRTGRLGTQYF.